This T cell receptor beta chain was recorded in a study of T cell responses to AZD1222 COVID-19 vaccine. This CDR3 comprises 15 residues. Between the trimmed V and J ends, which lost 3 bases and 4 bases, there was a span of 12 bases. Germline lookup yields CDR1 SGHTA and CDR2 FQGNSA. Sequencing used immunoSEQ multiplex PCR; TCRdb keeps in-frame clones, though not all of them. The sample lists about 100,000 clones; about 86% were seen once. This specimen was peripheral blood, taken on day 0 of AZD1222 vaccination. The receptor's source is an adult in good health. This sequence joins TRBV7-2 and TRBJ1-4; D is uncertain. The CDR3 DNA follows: TGTGCCAGCAGCTTCACGTCAGTACATAATGAAAAACTGTTTTTT. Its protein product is CASSFTSVHNEKLFF.